Below, 7 T cell receptor beta chains from the same sample are listed, as sequenced in a study of T cell changes during pregnancy in multiple sclerosis. Sequencing was performed with immunoSEQ multiplex PCR; in TCRdb, only in-frame clones are kept and a portion is missing. The table lists fewer than 70,000 clones, around 92% of them singletons. This material consisted of CD8+ T cells from peripheral blood mononuclear cells, taken in the third trimester of pregnancy. These receptors all stem from a female donor in good health, enrolled as a control in a pregnancy study.

This clone appeared once. This chain connects TRBV27 to TRBJ1-2, with 9 positions matching TRBD1. CDR1 and CDR2 from the germline V gene are MNHEY and SMNVEV (reference sequence). This CDR3 contains 15 residues. V lost 5 bases to trimming and J lost 4 bases; unmatched junction nucleotides: 8. The CDR3 DNA sequence: TGTGCCAGCAGTGAAGGACAGGGGTTAGGCTATGGCTACACCTTC. Translated: CASSEGQGLGYGYTF.

V gene TRBV4-3 combines with J gene TRBJ2-2; D perhaps matches TRBD2 (5 bases). The CDR3 length is 14 residues. V shed 1 base and J shed 4 bases, with 7 bases lying between them. Germline CDR1 LGHNA, CDR2 YSLEER. For the CDR3, the DNA is TGCGCCAGCAGCCAAGGACGGGGCACCGGGGAGCTGTTTTTT. As protein: CASSQGRGTGELFF.

This chain links TRBV9 with TRBJ1-6; 7 bases line up with TRBD1. Per the germline V gene, CDR1 is SGDLS and CDR2 is YYNGEE. The J segment lost 9 bases and the V segment lost 4 bases, leaving 22 bases of the junction unmatched. The CDR3 has 19 amino acids. CDR3 DNA sequence: TGTGCCAGCAGCCAGGGGGTAGAGGAGAATAGGATCGGACGTTCACCCCTCCACTTT. This sequence encodes CASSQGVEENRIGRSPLHF.

CDR3 in DNA: TGCGCCAGCAGCCCTCTCCCCGGGAGGGAGGCCGATGAGCAGTTCTTC. Translated: CASSPLPGREADEQFF. The rearrangement links TRBV4-1 to TRBJ2-1; 8 bases map to TRBD2. From germline, CDR1 is MGHRA and CDR2 YSYEKL. J gave up 8 bases and V 4 bases, and 13 bases lay outside the gene matches. This CDR3 has 16 amino acids.

This sequence joins TRBV4-3 and TRBJ1-4, with D maybe TRBD1 (5 bases). The germline V gene encodes CDR1 LGHNA and CDR2 YSLEER. Trimming took 1 base from V and 6 from J, leaving 12 bases between them. CDR3 length: 15 amino acids. In nucleotides, the CDR3 is TGCGCCAGCAGCCAAGCTGACAGTAAGGATGAAAAACTGTTTTTT. It codes for CASSQADSKDEKLFF.

V gene TRBV19 combines with J gene TRBJ1-1, with D hard to call. The CDR3 loop spans 17 amino acids. Trimming left V 0 bases short and J 5 bases short, with 19 bases between. CDR1 and CDR2 (germline): LNHDA, SQIVND (reference sequence). The CDR3 DNA reads as TGTGCCAGTAGTATAGACCCTTCGCACCCATCGGGTACTGAAGCTTTCTTT. Protein: CASSIDPSHPSGTEAFF.

DNA of the CDR3: TGTGCCAGCAGTTTATCGGGAGGGACACATTTCTACGAGCAGTACTTC. Translating gives CASSLSGGTHFYEQYF. V is TRBV27 and J is TRBJ2-7, with a tentative D call TRBD2 (7 bases). The CDR3 contains 16 residues. Trimming shortened V by 0 bases and J by 3 bases, and 15 bases separated the two germline ends. The germline gives CDR1 MNHEY, CDR2 SMNVEV (reference sequence).